This TCR beta chain was obtained from a study of T-cell memory formation after mild COVID-19. Trimming shortened V by 7 bases and J by 0 bases, and 13 bases separated the two germline ends. Germline-derived CDR1 and CDR2 are LNHDA and SQIVND (reference sequence). The CDR3 runs to 14 residues. TCRdb reprocessed the 5' RACE reads with MiXCR, giving one entry per CDR3 protein. The sample consists of 250,000 or so distinct CDR3 sequences, roughly 9.4% of them appearing once. The rearrangement links TRBV19 to TRBJ2-7; weak D call: TRBD2 (6 bases). This receptor was identified in a man between 18 and 29 years old who had mild COVID-19 (a few samples of this study predate the infection). Cell type and time point are not known. Sequenced sample: PBMCs or a T cell subset sorted from them (not recorded which). DNA of the CDR3: TGTGCCAGTACCGTGACGGGGGACTCCTACGAGCAGTACTTC. Translated, it gives CASTVTGDSYEQYF.